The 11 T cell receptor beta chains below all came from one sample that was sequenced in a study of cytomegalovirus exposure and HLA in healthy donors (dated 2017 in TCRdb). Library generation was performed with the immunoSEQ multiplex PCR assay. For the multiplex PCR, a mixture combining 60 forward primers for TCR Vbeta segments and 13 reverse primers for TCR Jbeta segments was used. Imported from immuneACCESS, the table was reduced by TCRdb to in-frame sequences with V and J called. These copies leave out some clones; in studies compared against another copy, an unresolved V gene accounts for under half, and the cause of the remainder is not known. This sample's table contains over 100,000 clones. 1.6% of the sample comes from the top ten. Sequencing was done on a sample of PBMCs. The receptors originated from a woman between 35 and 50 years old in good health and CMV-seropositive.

The CDR3, as DNA: TGCGCCAGCAGCGCAGCCGTAAACAGGGATGGCTACACCTTC. Protein: CASSAAVNRDGYTF. V is TRBV4-3 and J is TRBJ1-2, with D possibly TRBD1 on 6 matching bases. This CDR3 has 14 amino acids. V was trimmed by 5 bases and J by 6 bases, leaving 16 bases between them. Germline-derived CDR1 and CDR2 are LGHNA and YSLEER.

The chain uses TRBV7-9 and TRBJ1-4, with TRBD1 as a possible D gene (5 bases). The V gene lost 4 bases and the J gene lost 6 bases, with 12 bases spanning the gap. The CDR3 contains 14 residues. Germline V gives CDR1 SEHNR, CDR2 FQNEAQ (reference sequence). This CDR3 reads CASSSLLRDEKLFF. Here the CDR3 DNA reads TGTGCCAGCAGCTCCCTGCTCAGGGATGAAAAACTGTTTTTT.

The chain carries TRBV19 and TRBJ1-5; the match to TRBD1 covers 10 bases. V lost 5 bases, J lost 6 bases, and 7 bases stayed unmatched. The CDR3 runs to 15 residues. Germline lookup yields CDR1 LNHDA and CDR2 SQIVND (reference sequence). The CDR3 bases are TGTGCCAGTAGTCGGACAGGGGGATCCACTCAGCCCCAGCATTTT. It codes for CASSRTGGSTQPQHF.

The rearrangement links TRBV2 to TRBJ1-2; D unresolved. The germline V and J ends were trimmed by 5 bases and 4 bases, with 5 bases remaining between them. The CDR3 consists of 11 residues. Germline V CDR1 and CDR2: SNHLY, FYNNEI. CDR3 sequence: CASSQVYGYTF. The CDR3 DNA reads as TGTGCCAGCAGTCAGGTCTATGGCTACACCTTC. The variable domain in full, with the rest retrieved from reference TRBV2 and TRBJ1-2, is EPEVTQTPSHQVTQMGQEVILRCVPISNHLYFYWYRQILGQKVEFLVSFYNNEISEKSEIFDDQFSVERPDGSNFTLKIRSTKLEDSAMYFCASSQVYGYTFGSGTRLTVV.

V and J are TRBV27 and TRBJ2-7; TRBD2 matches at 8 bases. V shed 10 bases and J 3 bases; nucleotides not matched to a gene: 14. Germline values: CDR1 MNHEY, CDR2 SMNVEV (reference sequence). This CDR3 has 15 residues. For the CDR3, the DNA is TGTGCCAATATCCAAACCGGGACTAGAAGCTACGAGCAGTACTTC. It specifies CANIQTGTRSYEQYF.

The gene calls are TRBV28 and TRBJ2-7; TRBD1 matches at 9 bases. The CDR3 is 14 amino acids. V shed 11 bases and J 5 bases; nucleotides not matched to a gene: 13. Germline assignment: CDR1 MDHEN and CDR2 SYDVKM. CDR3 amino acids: CALGGGTGLNEQYF. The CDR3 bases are TGTGCCCTGGGCGGAGGGACAGGGCTGAACGAGCAGTACTTC.

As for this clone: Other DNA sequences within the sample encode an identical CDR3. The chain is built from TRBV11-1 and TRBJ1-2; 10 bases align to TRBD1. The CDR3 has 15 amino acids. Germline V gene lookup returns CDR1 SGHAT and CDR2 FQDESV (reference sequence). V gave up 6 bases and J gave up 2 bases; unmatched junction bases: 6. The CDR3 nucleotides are TGTGCCAGCAGTATGGACAGGGGGGCGAACTATGGCTACACCTTC. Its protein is CASSMDRGANYGYTF.

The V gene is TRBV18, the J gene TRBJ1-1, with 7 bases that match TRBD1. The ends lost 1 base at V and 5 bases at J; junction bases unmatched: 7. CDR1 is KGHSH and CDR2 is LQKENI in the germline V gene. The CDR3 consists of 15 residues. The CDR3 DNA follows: TGTGCCAGCTCACCACAGGGGGCGCAATGGACTGAAGCTTTCTTT. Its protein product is CASSPQGAQWTEAFF. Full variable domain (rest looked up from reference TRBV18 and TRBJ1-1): NAGVMQNPRHLVRRRGQEARLRCSPMKGHSHVYWYRQLPEEGLKFMVYLQKENIIDESGMPKERFSAEFPKEGPSILRIQQVVRGDSAAYFCASSPQGAQWTEAFFGQGTRLTVV.

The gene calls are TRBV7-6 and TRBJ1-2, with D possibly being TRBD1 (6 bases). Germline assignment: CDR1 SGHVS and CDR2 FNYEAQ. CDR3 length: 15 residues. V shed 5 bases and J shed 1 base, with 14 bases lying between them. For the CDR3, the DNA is TGTGCCAGCAGCCAGGGGCCAACCCTTAACTATGGCTACACCTTC. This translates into CASSQGPTLNYGYTF.

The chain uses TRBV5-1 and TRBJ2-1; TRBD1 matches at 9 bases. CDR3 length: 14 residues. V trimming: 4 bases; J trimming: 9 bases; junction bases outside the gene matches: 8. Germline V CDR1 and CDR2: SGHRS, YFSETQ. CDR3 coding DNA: TGCGCCAGCAGCCCCACGACAGGGGGTAGTGAGCAGTTCTTC. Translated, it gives CASSPTTGGSEQFF.

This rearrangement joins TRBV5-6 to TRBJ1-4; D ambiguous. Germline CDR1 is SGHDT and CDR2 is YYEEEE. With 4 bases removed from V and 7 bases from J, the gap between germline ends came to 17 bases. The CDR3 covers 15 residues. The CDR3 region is CASSPDGLRSEKLFF. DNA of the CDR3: TGTGCCAGCAGCCCCGACGGGTTGCGGTCTGAAAAACTGTTTTTT.